A selection of T cell receptor beta chains follows, all from one sample in a study of blood T cell repertoires in COVID-19. TCRdb's copy holds only in-frame clones and misses some; the assay was immunoSEQ multiplex PCR. The sample has 150,000 to 200,000 clones, 86% seen once. Material: peripheral blood. These receptors came from a man in his fifties with active or convalescent COVID-19. Both conserved end residues are part of each CDR3. A D gene is named only where the DNA matches it firmly. Clone size appears in some rows only: once, few, many, or a class for an expanded clone.

D gene	V gene	clone size	J gene	CDR3 protein	CDR3 DNA
-	TRBV14	-	TRBJ2-2	CASSQVVSGELFF	TGTGCCAGCAGCCAAGTTGTCTCCGGGGAGCTGTTTTTT
-	TRBV6-1	few	TRBJ1-5	CASSEVTFQGQHF	TGTGCCAGCAGTGAAGTCACCTTCCAGGGCCAGCATTTT
-	TRBV15	-	TRBJ2-7	CATSRERGLSYEQYF	TGTGCCACCAGCAGAGAGCGTGGGCTCTCCTACGAGCAGTACTTC
TRBD2	TRBV5-4	-	TRBJ2-1	CASSLPPLAGGLEEQFF	TGTGCCAGCAGCTTGCCCCCTCTCGCGGGGGGATTGGAGGAGCAGTTCTTC
-	TRBV5-1	-	TRBJ2-7	CASSFSRDYEQYF	TGCGCCAGCAGCTTTAGCAGGGACTACGAGCAGTACTTC
-	TRBV5-1	-	TRBJ1-2	CASSKEGGFGYGYTF	TGCGCCAGCAGCAAGGAGGGTGGCTTTGGCTATGGCTACACCTTC
TRBD2	TRBV4-1	-	TRBJ2-2	CASSQEGLASGTGELFF	TGCGCCAGCAGCCAAGAGGGACTAGCGTCGGGCACCGGGGAGCTGTTTTTT
-	TRBV21-1	-	TRBJ1-4	CASRVCRRVEKLFF	TGTGCCAGCAGGGTTTGCCGGCGGGTGGAAAAACTGTTTTTT
-	TRBV5-6	-	TRBJ1-4	CASSFGGTFSAANEKLFF	TGTGCCAGCAGCTTTGGAGGCACGTTCTCAGCGGCTAATGAAAAACTGTTTTTT
-	TRBV7-8	-	TRBJ1-1	CASSYDRGEAFF	TGTGCCAGCAGCTACGACAGAGGAGAAGCTTTCTTT
TRBD1	TRBV27	-	TRBJ1-1	CASATGSDTEAFF	TGTGCCAGCGCGACAGGGTCGGACACTGAAGCTTTCTTT
-	TRBV24-1	few	TRBJ1-6	CATSQFANSPLHF	TGTGCCACCAGTCAGTTTGCCAATTCACCCCTCCACTTT
-	TRBV6-5	-	TRBJ1-1	CASRWGGENTEAFF	TGTGCCAGCAGGTGGGGGGGCGAGAACACTGAAGCTTTCTTT
-	TRBV6-6	-	TRBJ1-5	CASSQDRPNQPQHF	TGTGCCAGCAGCCAAGACAGGCCCAATCAGCCCCAGCATTTT
-	TRBV5-1	-	TRBJ1-1	CASSLVQMNTEAFF	TGCGCCAGCAGCTTGGTTCAGATGAACACTGAAGCTTTCTTT
-	TRBV5-4	few	TRBJ1-6	CASSTGYNSPLHF	TGTGCCAGCAGCACAGGGTATAATTCACCCCTCCACTTT
-	TRBV7-9	-	TRBJ2-3	CASSFRTTNTDTQYF	TGTGCCAGCAGCTTCAGGACTACGAACACAGATACGCAGTATTTT
TRBD1	TRBV24-1	-	TRBJ2-7	CATSDKTGLGYEQYF	TGTGCCACCAGTGACAAGACAGGGCTCGGCTACGAGCAGTACTTC
TRBD1	TRBV15	-	TRBJ1-5	CATSRDRQGGNQPQHF	TGTGCCACCAGCAGAGACCGCCAGGGGGGCAATCAGCCCCAGCATTTT
TRBD2	TRBV29-1	-	TRBJ2-7	CSVSAAGTSGGTSSYEQYF	TGCAGCGTTTCGGCAGCCGGGACTAGCGGGGGGACTAGCTCCTACGAGCAGTACTTC
-	TRBV7-8	once	TRBJ1-5	CASSWSRDQPQHF	TGTGCCAGCAGCTGGTCACGCGATCAGCCCCAGCATTTT
-	TRBV27	-	TRBJ2-1	CASSSPYNEQFF	TGTGCCAGCAGTTCCCCTTACAATGAGCAGTTCTTC
-	TRBV5-5	-	TRBJ2-2	CASSPTVTGELFF	TGTGCCAGCAGCCCCACAGTAACCGGGGAGCTGTTTTTT
TRBD2	TRBV5-1	few	TRBJ2-5	CASSLGLAGGQETQYF	TGCGCCAGCAGCCTGGGACTAGCGGGAGGCCAAGAGACCCAGTACTTC